Detailed here is one T cell receptor (beta chain). The antigen this receptor binds is unknown. Base qualities are missing; no much larger clone stands one base away. The library was prepared using 5' RACE. Sequenced on an Illumina HiSeq 2500. A second PCR of about 7 to 12 cycles was run with a J-beta primer mix and a sample-barcoded 5' primer. A unique molecular identifier was introduced onto each TCR beta cDNA molecule by a template-switch 5' adaptor carrying 12 random nucleotides. Each sample yielded at least 2.5 million CDR3-containing paired-end reads. The Mint cDNA synthesis kit, primed by a TRBC-specific oligonucleotide, was used to synthesize first-strand cDNA from all RNA. All cDNA was treated with uracil-DNA glycosylase and then went through a first 18-cycle PCR with the universal primers M1SS and BC2_uni_R. As for the original processing: Normalization of each sample was performed by random selection of 1 million high-quality reads, each carrying a distinct molecular identifier. Reads with shared molecular identifiers were discarded instead of being binned into consensus sequences. MiTCR, set to a Q25 quality threshold and the strictest error-elimination algorithm, was used for CDR3 identification, clonotype clustering and error correction. A nonparametric unseen species model with Euler transformation was used to estimate a lower bound on total TCR beta diversity. In-frame beta chains were kept once TCRdb had trimmed the public reads at Q25 with fastp and called clones with MiXCR. A single entry per CDR3 protein holds the most common genes and DNA from its merged rows. The authors' filters were not applied to this entry. The sample yields around 790,000 distinct CDR3 sequences; 40% to 50% were counted once. Around 21% of the sample is held by the ten biggest clonotypes.

The sample originates from a study of blood T cells in healthy people across ages (dated by TCRdb to about 2015). About the investigation overall: In model experiments, roughly one uniquely barcoded TCR beta cDNA molecule per two T cells was captured by template switching. To track age-related changes in TCR beta repertoire diversity, the study relied on deep sequencing normalized with unique cDNA molecular identifiers. The donors were split into four age groups: young (average about 16 years), middle-aged (around 40), aged (roughly 68) and long-lived (over 80). To avoid experimental bias, donors of different ages were spread randomly across the sequencing lanes. The study analyzed two additional independent replicas of 1 million unique cDNA reads from the same blood draw for two donors, one aged 18 to 29 and one aged 80 or older.

CDR1 and CDR2, per the germline V gene (reference sequence), are DFQATT and SNEGSKA. The cysteine opens and the phenylalanine closes a CDR3 of 15 amino acids. Only CDR3 DNA remains: 45 bases, in frame from the first base. V loses 3 bases at its end and J loses 2 bases; junction bases beyond the gene matches: 5. The research as a whole found: The percentage of naive T cells measured by flow cytometry correlated strongly with observed TCR beta diversity. Because the CMV infection status of the donors was unknown, age-related changes in expanded clonotypes may potentially have been confounded. Conclusive comparison of naive and antigen-experienced compartments was prevented by the profiling of bulk unsorted PBMCs. Compared with the aged group, the long-lived group had more naive CD4+ T cells, fewer expanded clones and increased TCR diversity, suggesting age selection. As age increased, observed TCR beta diversity per million T cells dropped in a roughly linear way, and a significant reduction was already evident by age roughly 36. Total diversity estimates from one million sequenced T cells were considered lower bounds and underestimates.

The roughly 39 donors, aged about 6 to 95 years, were systemically healthy Caucasian individuals from Russia. Each donor gave 9 to 10 milliliters of peripheral blood, collected into EDTA-treated Vacutainer tubes. Ficoll-Paque density-gradient centrifugation was used to isolate PBMCs, with at least 7 million per sample. Total RNA was extracted from PBMCs with Trizol reagent, with at least 5 micrograms obtained per sample. The percentages of naive CD45RAhigh/CD27high T cells were determined by flow cytometry on a PBMC aliquot from every donor. The source material was blood. This receptor was identified in a man in his 60s in good health. The rearrangement joined TRBV20-1 to TRBJ2-1; 9 of the junction bases match TRBD1. The DNA sequence is TGCAGTGCTAGGGTGACAGGGGGGACCTACAATGAGCAGTTCTTC. Translation gives CSARVTGGTYNEQFF.